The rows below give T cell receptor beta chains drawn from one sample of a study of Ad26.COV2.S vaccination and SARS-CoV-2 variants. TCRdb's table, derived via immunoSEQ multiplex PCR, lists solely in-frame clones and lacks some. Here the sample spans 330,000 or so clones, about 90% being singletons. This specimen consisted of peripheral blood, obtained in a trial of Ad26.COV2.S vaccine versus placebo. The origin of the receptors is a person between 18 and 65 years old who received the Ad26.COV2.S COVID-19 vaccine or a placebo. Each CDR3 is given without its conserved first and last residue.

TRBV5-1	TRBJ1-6	ASKGGNSPLH
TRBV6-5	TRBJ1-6	ASNAGGYSPLH
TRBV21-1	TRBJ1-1	ASSKVRGRMNTEAF
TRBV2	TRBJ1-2	ASRWGRERGGYT
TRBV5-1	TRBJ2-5	ASSSGEQETQY
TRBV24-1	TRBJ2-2	ATSPGLAGGPTGELF
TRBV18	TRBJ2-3	ASSPPTDTQY
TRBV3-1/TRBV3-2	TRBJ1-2	ASRVGPGGYT
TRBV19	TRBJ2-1	ASSPSGGRNEQF
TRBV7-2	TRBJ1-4	ASSLTGGLAEKLF
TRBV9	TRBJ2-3	ASSQLPGSTDTQY
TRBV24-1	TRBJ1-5	ATSSGGGNQPQH
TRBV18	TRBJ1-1	ASSPFTRWQPEAF
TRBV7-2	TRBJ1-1	ASSPSGGGYTEAF
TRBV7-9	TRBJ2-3	ASSLMDRTDTQY
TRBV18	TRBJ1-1	ASSPPKQGRTEAF